The 17 T cell receptor beta chains reported below all come from one sample, sequenced in a study of cytomegalovirus exposure and HLA in healthy donors. PCR primers comprised 60 Vbeta and 13 Jbeta primers. Assay: immunoSEQ multiplex PCR; the TCRdb copy retains only in-frame clones and omits some. The sample contains under 200,000 clones, about 80% of which appear only once. Specimen: PBMCs. Receptors originate from a woman between 50 and 59 years old in good health and CMV-seronegative.

This clone was recorded a few times. This chain links TRBV25-1 with TRBJ1-6, with D possibly TRBD1 on 5 matching bases. Trimming left V 2 bases short and J 10 bases short, with 9 bases between. Germline lookup yields CDR1 MGHDK and CDR2 SYGVNS. CDR3 length equals 13 residues. CDR3 sequence (DNA): TGTGCCAGCAGTGAAATGGGGGGGTCACCCCTCCACTTT. It translates to CASSEMGGSPLHF.

The genes are TRBV4-3 and TRBJ2-7; TRBD1 is a possible D gene (5 bases). This CDR3 spans 15 amino acids. CDR1 and CDR2 (germline): LGHNA, YSLEER. V was trimmed by 4 bases and J by 3 bases, leaving 16 bases between them. CDR3 bases: TGCGCCAGCAGCCTAGATTATAGGGGCGTCTACGAGCAGTACTTC. As protein: CASSLDYRGVYEQYF.

The V and J genes are TRBV7-6 and TRBJ2-3; weak D call: TRBD2 (6 bases). The CDR3 is made up of 14 amino acids. The germline V gene has CDR1 SGHVS and CDR2 FNYEAQ. With 3 bases removed from V and 2 bases from J, the gap between germline ends came to 9 bases. The CDR3 region has the DNA TGTGCCAGCAGCTTGGGCGGGAACACAGATACGCAGTATTTT. Amino acid sequence: CASSLGGNTDTQYF.

V gene TRBV18 combines with J gene TRBJ1-2; the D gene is possibly TRBD1 (6 bases). This CDR3 contains 16 residues. Germline CDR1 is KGHSH and CDR2 is LQKENI. The V end was cut by 6 bases, the J end by 2 bases, with 19 bases between. The CDR3, as DNA: TGTGCCAGCTCTCCTCAAGATACAGGGCCGAACTATGGCTACACCTTC. Translated, it gives CASSPQDTGPNYGYTF.

This clone came up a few times. The chain carries TRBV7-3 and TRBJ2-7; the D is unclear. V shed 1 base and J shed 5 bases, with 9 bases lying between them. Per germline, CDR1 SGHTA and CDR2 FQGTGA. CDR3 length: 13 amino acids. CDR3 loop: CASSLNRYDEQYF. Here the CDR3 DNA reads TGTGCCAGCAGCTTAAATCGGTACGACGAGCAGTACTTC.

The V gene is TRBV6-6, the J gene TRBJ2-4, with D perhaps matching TRBD1 (6 bases). V dropped 6 bases and J dropped 0 bases, with 15 bases sitting between them. CDR1 MNHNY and CDR2 SVGAGI come from the germline V gene (reference sequence). The CDR3 has 16 amino acids. CDR3 sequence reads: CASRPTGTIAKNIQYF. CDR3 nucleotides: TGTGCCAGCAGACCCACCGGGACAATAGCCAAAAACATTCAGTACTTC.

V usage is TRBV28 and J usage is TRBJ1-2, with D uncertain. This CDR3 is built from 14 residues. Germline-derived CDR1 and CDR2 are MDHEN and SYDVKM. Deletions cut 6 bases from V and 2 bases from J, with 13 bases between. CDR3 sequence: CASRLGAFNYGYTF. CDR3 nucleotide sequence: TGTGCCAGCAGGTTGGGAGCTTTCAACTATGGCTACACCTTC.

This clone appeared a few times. This chain connects TRBV18 to TRBJ2-2; 7 positions agree with TRBD1. The CDR3 has 15 amino acids. CDR1 is KGHSH, CDR2 LQKENI, per germline. With V trimmed by 2 bases and J by 3 bases, 3 bases remained unmatched. Written as DNA, the CDR3 is TGTGCCAGCTCACCAAATACAGGGGACACCGGGGAGCTGTTTTTT. Translation: CASSPNTGDTGELFF.

The rearrangement joins TRBV4-3 to TRBJ1-1; the D gene is possibly TRBD1 (6 bases). The germline gives CDR1 LGHNA, CDR2 YSLEER. The germline V and J ends were trimmed by 0 bases and 4 bases, with 12 bases remaining between them. This CDR3 has 15 amino acids. DNA for the CDR3: TGCGCCAGCAGCCAAGACAGGGGTTTGGGCACTGAAGCTTTCTTT. This encodes CASSQDRGLGTEAFF.

The gene calls are TRBV7-8 and TRBJ1-5; D uncertain. CDR3 length: 14 amino acids. Trimming cost V 2 bases and J 6 bases, with 11 bases left between them. The germline V gene has CDR1 SGHVS and CDR2 FQNEAQ. For the CDR3, the DNA is TGTGCCAGCAGCTTATCGATAGGGAGTCAGCCCCAGCATTTT. This gives the protein CASSLSIGSQPQHF.

The gene calls are TRBV18 and TRBJ2-1, with 7 nucleotides matching TRBD1. V trimming: 2 bases; J trimming: 8 bases; junction bases outside the gene matches: 6. There are 14 residues in the CDR3. Germline V gene sequence: CDR1 KGHSH, CDR2 LQKENI. The CDR3 is CASSPRGQQDEQFF. CDR3 DNA: TGTGCCAGCTCACCAAGGGGACAGCAAGATGAGCAGTTCTTC.

V is TRBV7-2 and J is TRBJ1-2; 8 bases are a match to TRBD1. The CDR3 is 14 amino acids. From germline, CDR1 is SGHTA and CDR2 FQGNSA. V lost 5 bases and J lost 4; bases outside the gene matches: 6. CDR3 coding DNA: TGTGCCAGCAGCATGGGGACAGGTAGCTATGGCTACACCTTC. Translated: CASSMGTGSYGYTF.

The chain employs TRBV5-1 and TRBJ2-5; D is ambiguous. Between the trimmed V and J ends, which lost 4 bases and 5 bases, there was a span of 27 bases. The CDR3 spans 18 residues. Germline V gives CDR1 SGHRS, CDR2 YFSETQ. CDR3 amino acids: CASSQSPIKVLSGETQYF. CDR3 DNA sequence: TGCGCCAGCAGCCAGTCCCCCATAAAAGTGCTGTCCGGGGAGACCCAGTACTTC.

This clone was counted a single time. This chain links TRBV6-1 with TRBJ2-7, with a tentative D call TRBD2 (5 bases). Trimming removed 0 bases from V and 5 bases from J, with 14 bases in between. The germline V gene has CDR1 MNHNS and CDR2 SASEGT. The CDR3 consists of 15 residues. CDR3 bases: TGTGCCAGCAGTGAAGCGTGGCTAGCCGTCCACGAGCAGTACTTC. As protein: CASSEAWLAVHEQYF.

The J gene is TRBJ2-1, the V gene TRBV28, with TRBD2 as a possible D gene (5 bases). CDR1 is MDHEN and CDR2 is SYDVKM in the germline V gene. V was cut by 3 bases and J by 7 bases, with 10 bases left in between. This CDR3 has 13 residues. CDR3 coding DNA: TGTGCCAGCAGTTTTTGGGGAGTTAATGAGCAGTTCTTC. Its translation: CASSFWGVNEQFF.

The genes are TRBV5-6 and TRBJ2-6, with D possibly being TRBD1 (5 bases). V gave up 0 bases and J gave up 0 bases, with 13 bases separating them. The CDR3 runs 18 residues. CDR1 and CDR2 (germline): SGHDT, YYEEEE. CDR3 amino acids: CASSLAFRENSGANVLTF. Here the CDR3 DNA reads TGTGCCAGCAGCTTGGCGTTCAGGGAAAACTCTGGGGCCAACGTCCTGACTTTC.

The gene calls are TRBV11-2 and TRBJ1-4; D possibly corresponds to TRBD1 (5 bases). The V gene lost 5 bases and the J gene lost 7 bases, with 11 bases spanning the gap. Germline V gives CDR1 SGHAT, CDR2 FQNNGV. CDR3 length: 13 residues. The CDR3 DNA follows: TGTGCCAGCAGCCCCGGGAGGGGTGAAAAACTGTTTTTT. Protein: CASSPGRGEKLFF.